The 17 T cell receptor beta chains listed next were all sequenced from one sample in a study of metastatic and nonmetastatic thyroid tumors. No patient received treatment before thyroid surgery. MiXCR was used by TCRdb to re-call the PCR reads. This table holds more than 20,000 clones, roughly 13% found once. Specimen: blood. These receptor sequences come from a female donor with papillary thyroid cancer or a benign thyroid nodule (not recorded which). Some clones in this sample may be carry-over from other donors' samples.

Relative to its sample, this clone is medium-sized. The chain uses TRBV12-3 or TRBV12-4 and TRBJ2-2; D is unclear. CDR3 length: 13 amino acids. V was pared by 1 base and J by 5 bases, with 5 bases between. CDR3 in DNA: TGTGCCAGCAGTTTAGTGGGAACCGGGGAGCTGTTTTTT. Encoded protein: CASSLVGTGELFF.

At least ten counts were recorded for this clone. The genes are TRBV4-1 and TRBJ1-3; no firm D call. The V gene's germline CDR1 is MGHRA and CDR2 YSYEKL. The CDR3 totals 17 residues. The ends were cut back, 4 bases at V and 0 bases at J, with 16 bases in the middle. For the CDR3, the DNA is TGCGCCAGCAGCCGAGGAGGACTTGTGCTCTCTGGAAACACCATATATTTT. Translated, it gives CASSRGGLVLSGNTIYF.

This clone has a count of ten or more. This sequence joins TRBV5-1 and TRBJ2-5, with 9 bases that match TRBD1. The germline CDR1 and CDR2 sequences are SGHRS and YFSETQ. This CDR3 contains 15 residues. V trimming: 3 bases; J trimming: 4 bases; junction bases outside the gene matches: 7. CDR3 residues: CASSSEGQGGETQYF. CDR3 bases: TGCGCCAGCAGCTCGGAGGGACAGGGAGGAGAGACCCAGTACTTC.

This clone has a count of ten or more. The rearrangement uses TRBV20-1 and TRBJ1-3, with D possibly being TRBD1 (5 bases). The CDR3 is made up of 16 amino acids. Germline CDR1 DFQATT, CDR2 SNEGSKA (reference sequence). V was clipped by 0 bases and J by 0 bases, with 12 bases between them. CDR3 bases: TGCAGTGCTAGAGATGGACAACTTGTCTCTGGAAACACCATATATTTT. Encoded protein: CSARDGQLVSGNTIYF.

This clone counts as medium-sized (0.01 to 0.1%). The rearrangement joins TRBV12-3 or TRBV12-4 to TRBJ2-7; 10 nucleotides agree with TRBD1. V dropped 5 bases and J dropped 3; count of bases not matched to a gene: 1. This CDR3 comprises 13 residues. CDR3 sequence reads: CASSRDRGYEQYF. In nucleotides, the CDR3 is TGTGCCAGCAGTCGGGACAGGGGCTACGAGCAGTACTTC.

This clone was recorded at least ten times. The rearrangement uses TRBV20-1 and TRBJ1-2; D not resolved. CDR1 is DFQATT and CDR2 is SNEGSKA in the germline V gene (reference sequence). V dropped 5 bases and J dropped 8 bases, with 18 bases sitting between them. The CDR3 is 13 amino acids. CDR3 loop: CSASAYKAQGYTF. The CDR3 DNA sequence: TGCAGTGCTTCCGCGTACAAGGCCCAAGGCTACACCTTC.

This clone was seen many times. An end of the junction differs from the germline gene, which may be a read error. The rearrangement uses TRBV4-1 and TRBJ2-1, with a possible D match to TRBD2 (6 bases). The CDR3 contains 15 residues. The V gene's germline CDR1 is MGHRA and CDR2 YSYEKL. The CDR3 coding sequence is TGCGCCAGCACCCAACACCTGACGGGAGCCTATGAGCAGTTCTTC. This sequence encodes CASTQHLTGAYEQFF.

The sample holds many counts of this clone. The chain recombines TRBV11-3 with TRBJ2-7; TRBD1 is a possible D gene (6 bases). V was shortened by 6 bases and J by 6 bases, with 15 bases between the two germline ends. The germline gives CDR1 SGHNT, CDR2 YENEEA. CDR3 length: 13 residues. The CDR3 DNA is TGTGCCAGCAGGGCCGGACAGTCGGGCGAGCAGTACTTC. It encodes CASRAGQSGEQYF.

This clone has ten or more counts. This sample includes further DNA sequences coding for the same CDR3. This chain joins TRBV20-1 and TRBJ2-7, with 7 bases fitting TRBD2. CDR1 is DFQATT and CDR2 is SNEGSKA in the germline V gene (reference sequence). This CDR3 spans 15 amino acids. Trimming cost V 6 bases and J 3 bases; bases outside gene matches: 14. The CDR3 region has the DNA TGCAGTGCCGCCGTAGCGGGTCTCGTTGGCTACGAGCAGTACTTC. Protein product: CSAAVAGLVGYEQYF.

This clone was seen more than once but under ten times. The CDR3 reads CASRTLRDRGHPNTEAFF. CDR3 DNA sequence: TGTGCCAGCAGAACCCTCCGGGACAGGGGACATCCGAACACTGAAGCTTTCTTT. This chain connects TRBV6-2 or TRBV6-3 to TRBJ1-1; 10 bases line up with TRBD1. The CDR3 is made up of 18 amino acids. With V trimmed by 6 bases and J by 1 base, 14 bases remained unmatched. The germline V gene has CDR1 MNHEY and CDR2 SVGEGT.

This clone was picked up many times. The chain is built from TRBV28 and TRBJ1-1; 9 positions agree with TRBD1. The ends lost 2 bases at V and 11 bases at J; junction bases unmatched: 6. CDR1 and CDR2 from the germline V gene are MDHEN and SYDVKM. This CDR3 region has 13 residues. The CDR3 spells CASSLTGGLGAFF. CDR3 bases: TGTGCCAGCAGTTTAACAGGGGGCTTGGGGGCTTTCTTT.

There are many counts of this clone. The CDR3 sequence is CASSFPGHPKNTGELFF. Written as DNA, the CDR3 is TGTGCCAGCAGCTTTCCAGGACACCCAAAGAACACCGGGGAGCTGTTTTTT. The chain uses TRBV11-1 and TRBJ2-2; tentative D call: TRBD1 (5 bases). The CDR3 extends over 17 amino acids. Germline V gene lookup returns CDR1 SGHAT and CDR2 FQDESV (reference sequence). The V end lost 3 bases, the J end lost 1 base, and 15 bases lay between the germline ends.

This clone has a count of ten or more. The genes are TRBV18 and TRBJ1-3; D is possibly TRBD1 (5 bases). The V end was cut by 3 bases, the J end by 7 bases, with 10 bases between. Germline loops: CDR1 KGHSH, CDR2 LQKENI. This CDR3 comprises 13 residues. The CDR3 sequence is CASSPVPGNTIYF. Here the CDR3 DNA reads TGTGCCAGCTCACCGGTGCCAGGGAACACCATATATTTT.

As concerns this clone: A clone one base away is much larger, so this may be a read error. The chain is built from TRBV5-1 and TRBJ2-7, with D perhaps TRBD2 (6 bases). This CDR3 region has 14 residues. Germline V lookup: CDR1 SGHRS, CDR2 YFSETQ. CDR3 DNA sequence: TGCGCCAGCATCTTGGACGGGAGTATCTACGAGCAGTACTTC. It yields the protein CASILDGSIYEQYF.

This clone showed up many times. The V gene is TRBV12-3 or TRBV12-4, the J gene TRBJ2-3, with D perhaps TRBD2 (6 bases). V lost 3 bases and J lost 2, with 15 bases in between. The CDR3 has 16 residues. The CDR3 DNA reads TGTGCCAGCAGTTTCAAAGGGAGGCCGTTCACAGATACGCAGTATTTT. This encodes CASSFKGRPFTDTQYF.

On this clone: Sequence at one end of the junction differs from germline and may be a read error. The chain recombines TRBV27 with TRBJ1-6; D is perhaps TRBD1 (5 bases). Per the germline V gene, CDR1 is MNHEY and CDR2 is SMNVEV (reference sequence). This CDR3 has 15 amino acids. CDR3 bases: TGTTCCAGCAGTTTAGGGGTACTTAGGGGTTCACCCCTCCACTTT. As protein: CSSSLGVLRGSPLHF.

This clone was seen ten or more times. The chain uses TRBV30 and TRBJ1-2; the D gene is possibly TRBD1 (5 bases). Trimming took off 3 bases at V and 3 bases at J, with 14 bases between the two ends. The CDR3 has 14 amino acids. Germline V lookup: CDR1 GTSNPN, CDR2 SVGIG (reference sequence). CDR3 residues: CAWRGGENYYGYTF. CDR3 nucleotides: TGTGCCTGGAGGGGAGGGGAGAACTACTATGGCTACACCTTC.